These 19 T cell receptor beta chains came from one sample sequenced in a study of blood T cell repertoires in COVID-19. The repertoire was sequenced with immunoSEQ multiplex PCR; TCRdb's copy has only in-frame clones and lacks some. The repertoire holds roughly 400,000 clones, with roughly nine tenths as singletons. The sequenced sample was PBMCs or T cells enriched from blood (not recorded which). The receptor source for this set is a middle-aged woman who had been exposed to COVID-19.

This clone was observed once. V is TRBV16 and J is TRBJ1-2, with D perhaps TRBD1 (5 bases). Trimming removed 4 bases at V and 4 bases at J, with 13 bases between. Per germline, CDR1 KGHSY and CDR2 FQNENV. The length of the CDR3 is 14 residues. The CDR3 reads CASSPRGTPYGYTF. The CDR3 bases are TGTGCCAGCAGCCCTAGGGGAACCCCCTATGGCTACACCTTC. The full variable domain, its missing parts supplied by reference TRBV16 and TRBJ1-2, is GEEVAQTPKHLVRGEGQKAKLYCAPIKGHSYVFWYQQVLKNEFKFLISFQNENVFDETGMPKERFSAKCLPNSPCSLEIQATKLEDSAVYFCASSPRGTPYGYTFGSGTRLTVV.

The chain is built from TRBV11-2 and TRBJ2-7, with TRBD1 matching 7 bases. Germline CDR1 SGHAT, CDR2 FQNNGV. V dropped 4 bases and J dropped 1; count of bases not matched to a gene: 4. This CDR3 has 14 residues. The chain's CDR3 is CASSWSGQSYEQYF. For the CDR3, the DNA is TGTGCCAGCAGCTGGTCGGGACAGTCCTACGAGCAGTACTTC.

The chain combines TRBV18 with TRBJ2-1; D may be TRBD1 (6 bases). This CDR3 is 15 amino acids long. Looked up from germline, CDR1 is KGHSH and CDR2 is LQKENI. V was pared by 2 bases and J by 9 bases, with 17 bases between. This chain's CDR3 is CASSPIAGDTGEQFF. The CDR3 nucleotides read TGTGCCAGCTCACCAATTGCAGGGGATACCGGTGAGCAGTTCTTC.

The chain employs TRBV19 and TRBJ1-3; D is unresolved. Germline values: CDR1 LNHDA, CDR2 SQIVND (reference sequence). The V and J ends lost 5 bases and 0 bases respectively, with 11 bases between them. There are 15 residues in the CDR3. The CDR3 sequence: CASSYGHGSGNTIYF. The CDR3 region has the DNA TGTGCCAGTAGTTACGGTCACGGCTCTGGAAACACCATATATTTT.

The genes are TRBV9 and TRBJ1-6; D is possibly TRBD1 (5 bases). V dropped 5 bases and J dropped 9 bases, with 21 bases sitting between them. The CDR3 sequence is 16 residues long. Germline V lookup: CDR1 SGDLS, CDR2 YYNGEE. The CDR3 coding sequence is TGTGCCAGCAGGCCGGGGGAACGGGAGTTACGTTCACCCCTCCACTTT. Translation: CASRPGERELRSPLHF.

V and J are TRBV3-1 (or the pseudogene TRBV3-2) and TRBJ1-6; TRBD1 agrees at 11 bases. Germline assignment: CDR1 LGHDT and CDR2 YNNKEL (reference sequence). V shed 4 bases, J shed 8 bases, and the junction held 4 bases outside the gene matches. The CDR3 consists of 15 residues. Written as DNA, the CDR3 is TGTGCCAGCAGCCGAACGGGACAGGGGGATTCACCCCTCCACTTT. Amino acids: CASSRTGQGDSPLHF.

The CDR3 loop is CASSQRGGPPDYGYTF. The CDR3 region has the DNA TGTGCCAGCAGCCAGAGGGGAGGACCACCCGACTATGGCTACACCTTC. The chain uses TRBV14 and TRBJ1-2; D is possibly TRBD1 (5 bases). Trimming took 3 bases from V and 3 from J, leaving 17 bases between them. CDR1 and CDR2 from the germline V gene are SGHDN and FVKESK. This CDR3 comprises 16 residues.

The chain links TRBV11-3 to TRBJ1-1, with TRBD1 as a possible D gene (5 bases). The V gene's germline CDR1 is SGHNT and CDR2 YENEEA. V lost 1 base, J lost 1 base, and 10 bases lay in between. The CDR3 totals 15 residues. CDR3 sequence (DNA): TGTGCCAGCAGCTTAGGGAGGGGCGGGAACACTGAAGCTTTCTTT. This translates into CASSLGRGGNTEAFF.

For the CDR3, the DNA is TGTGCCAGCAGCTCCAGGACAGGGGCAAAAGAGACCCAGTACTTC. It codes for CASSSRTGAKETQYF. This chain connects TRBV7-9 to TRBJ2-5; 9 bases fit TRBD1. CDR3 length: 15 residues. The ends lost 4 bases at V and 3 bases at J; junction bases unmatched: 6. The germline CDR1 and CDR2 sequences are SEHNR and FQNEAQ (reference sequence).

The chain carries TRBV19 and TRBJ1-4; possible D gene TRBD1, 6 bases. This CDR3 is 12 amino acids long. The germline V gene has CDR1 LNHDA and CDR2 SQIVND (reference sequence). V shed 8 bases and J shed 5 bases, with 9 bases lying between them. This CDR3 reads CASGQRNEKLFF. CDR3 DNA: TGTGCCAGTGGACAGCGAAATGAAAAACTGTTTTTT.

This chain connects TRBV18 to TRBJ1-2, with 7 bases that match TRBD1. CDR3 size: 17 residues. V lost 5 bases to trimming and J lost 8 bases; unmatched junction nucleotides: 20. From germline, CDR1 is KGHSH and CDR2 LQKENI. CDR3: CASSGIQGDSSHRGYTF. The CDR3 nucleotides are TGTGCCAGCTCAGGAATCCAGGGGGACAGTTCTCATCGGGGCTACACCTTC.

This sequence joins TRBV13 and TRBJ1-6, with 10 bases aligning to TRBD1. Germline lookup yields CDR1 PRHDT and CDR2 FYEKMQ (reference sequence). The CDR3 contains 18 residues. After removal of 5 bases from V and 0 bases from J, the junction contained 7 bases not matched to a gene. CDR3 loop: CASSRDRGQSSYNSPLHF. In nucleotides, the CDR3 is TGTGCCAGCAGCCGGGACAGGGGCCAGAGCTCCTATAATTCACCCCTCCACTTT.

The rearrangement uses TRBV10-1 and TRBJ1-6, with 7 bases lining up with TRBD1. Trimming took 5 bases from V and 6 from J; bases not matched to a gene: 4. The CDR3 length is 14 residues. Germline loops: CDR1 WNHNN, CDR2 SYGVQD (reference sequence). The CDR3 region has the DNA TGCGCCAGCAGTATGACAGGGACTAATTCACCCCTCCACTTT. This translates into CASSMTGTNSPLHF.

This rearrangement joins TRBV6-5 to TRBJ1-1, with 10 positions matching TRBD1. CDR1 MNHEY and CDR2 SVGAGI come from the germline V gene. The CDR3 has 12 amino acids. The J segment lost 6 bases and the V segment lost 10 bases, leaving 5 bases of the junction unmatched. For the CDR3, the DNA is TGTGCCACAAGGACAGGGGGGGCTGAAGCTTTCTTT. Translated: CATRTGGAEAFF.

This sequence joins TRBV2 and TRBJ1-5; tentative D call: TRBD1 (5 bases). The CDR3 length is 16 residues. V was trimmed by 3 bases and J by 0 bases, leaving 12 bases between them. The germline CDR1 and CDR2 sequences are SNHLY and FYNNEI. CDR3 sequence: CASSEMGLSSNQPQHF. The CDR3 bases are TGTGCCAGCAGTGAGATGGGACTTAGTAGCAATCAGCCCCAGCATTTT.

The genes are TRBV25-1 and TRBJ1-2; 8 positions agree with TRBD1. Germline V CDR1 and CDR2: MGHDK, SYGVNS. V shed 3 bases, J shed 7 bases, and the junction held 13 bases outside the gene matches. The CDR3 is 16 amino acids. The CDR3 sequence is CASSEFTQGDGRGYTF. CDR3 bases: TGTGCCAGCAGTGAGTTCACACAGGGGGATGGTCGTGGCTACACCTTC.

This chain joins TRBV10-3 and TRBJ2-7; 7 bases map to TRBD1. The CDR3 is made up of 14 amino acids. CDR1 and CDR2 from the germline V gene are ENHRY and SYGVKD. With V trimmed by 6 bases and J by 3 bases, 8 bases remained unmatched. The CDR3 region has the DNA TGTGCCATCAGACAGGGGACAGTCCTCTACGAGCAGTACTTC. Amino acids: CAIRQGTVLYEQYF.

This clone was counted once. The chain recombines TRBV10-2 with TRBJ1-1; 7 bases match TRBD1. The CDR3 length is 13 residues. Germline loops: CDR1 WSHSY, CDR2 SAAADI. The trim removed 5 bases at V and 7 bases at J, leaving 7 bases unmatched. The CDR3 DNA is TGCGCCAGCAGTACAACAGGGGCCGGTGAAGCTTTCTTT. It yields the protein CASSTTGAGEAFF.

The chain's CDR3 is CASSLETTGAGNTIYF. The CDR3 nucleotides are TGCGCCAGCAGCTTGGAAACTACAGGGGCTGGAAACACCATATATTTT. The V call is TRBV5-1, the J call TRBJ1-3; 7 bases align to TRBD1. V was clipped by 0 bases and J by 2 bases; unmatched bases: 5. CDR1 and CDR2 (germline): SGHRS, YFSETQ. The CDR3 is 16 amino acids.